Here is one T cell receptor beta chain with its context. These data come from a study of spatial heterogeneity in lung cancer. Study-wide context: Where they were available, follow-up PBMC samples were sequenced, at a median of about 22 months after resection.

TCRdb reanalysed the 5' RACE reads using MiXCR and keeps one entry per CDR3 protein. Of tens of thousands of distinct CDR3 sequences listed, 5% to 6.5% are singletons. Time point described: blood at routine non-recurrence follow-up after resection. In each case, whole RNA from tumor, nontumor lung or frozen PBMC was sequenced unsorted. The V gene end was trimmed by 6 bases and the J gene end by 2 bases; junction bases not matched to a gene: 3. CDR3 length: 15 residues. The chain has TRBV12-3 or TRBV12-4 and TRBJ1-3; 11 nucleotides line up with TRBD1. The receptor was derived from a male donor with early-stage non-small cell lung cancer. This material consisted of PBMCs, taken at follow-up. CDR3 bases: TGTGCCAGCAGAGGACAGGGGGCGCCTGGAAACACCATATATTTT. This gives the protein CASRGQGAPGNTIYF.